The 6 T cell receptor beta chains in this list originate from one sample, sequenced in a study of graft-versus-host responses after intestinal transplantation. These TCRs are of unknown antigen specificity. The data were produced by immunoSEQ multiplex PCR, yet TCRdb's version contains in-frame clones alone and is incomplete. The sample carries 38,000 or so clones, roughly 95% recorded once. This material consisted of unstimulated CD8+ T cells sorted from spleen or lymph node cells, taken before transplant. These receptors came from a human donor who was the organ donor for an intestinal transplant.

As for this clone: Different DNA sequences within this sample yield the same CDR3. The chain uses TRBV9 and TRBJ1-2, with 7 bases aligning to TRBD1. The CDR3 runs to 19 residues. With 0 bases clipped from V and 4 bases from J, the junction kept 18 bases outside the gene matches. The germline V gene encodes CDR1 SGDLS and CDR2 YYNGEE. The CDR3 loop is CASSVGPSFIGQVTYGYTF. The CDR3 DNA follows: TGTGCCAGCAGCGTAGGTCCTAGCTTTATCGGACAGGTGACCTATGGCTACACCTTC.

The rearrangement joins TRBV29-1 to TRBJ1-1; D may be TRBD1 (6 bases). This CDR3 spans 14 amino acids. With 6 bases removed from V and 0 bases from J, the gap between germline ends came to 14 bases. CDR1 is SQVTM and CDR2 is ANQGSEA in the germline V gene. The CDR3, as DNA: TGCAGCGTCCGGGACAACGCATTGAACACTGAAGCTTTCTTT. It codes for CSVRDNALNTEAFF.

The chain has TRBV6-5 and TRBJ2-5, with 7 bases matching TRBD2. The J call may be mistaken, given a closer DNA end match to TRBJ2-7. Germline lookup yields CDR1 MNHEY and CDR2 SVGAGI. The CDR3 has 15 residues. The CDR3 region has the DNA TGTGCCAGCGGGGCCGGGACTACAGGTTTCTCCGAGCAGTACTTC. Translation gives CASGAGTTGFSEQYF.

The J gene is TRBJ1-2, the V gene TRBV6-6; D unresolved. The V end lost 4 bases, the J end lost 5 bases, and 5 bases lay between the germline ends. Germline lookup yields CDR1 MNHNY and CDR2 SVGAGI (reference sequence). The CDR3 length is 11 residues. CDR3 DNA: TGTGCCAGCAGTTTACGGTATGGCTACACCTTC. Encoded protein: CASSLRYGYTF.

The chain carries TRBV6-5 and TRBJ1-1; D may be TRBD1 (5 bases). CDR3 size: 14 residues. V dropped 5 bases and J dropped 4 bases, with 14 bases sitting between them. The germline CDR1 and CDR2 sequences are MNHEY and SVGAGI. The CDR3 here is CASSPQHRPTEAFF. The CDR3 nucleotides read TGTGCCAGCAGTCCCCAGCACAGGCCCACTGAAGCTTTCTTT.

The V gene is TRBV7-9, the J gene TRBJ1-3, with D possibly TRBD1 on 5 matching bases. V was shortened by 1 base and J by 4 bases, with 8 bases between the two germline ends. Germline-derived CDR1 and CDR2 are SEHNR and FQNEAQ (reference sequence). The CDR3 sequence is 14 residues long. Here the CDR3 reads CASSLGDLGNTIYF. Written as DNA, the CDR3 is TGTGCCAGCAGCTTAGGGGACCTGGGAAACACCATATATTTT.